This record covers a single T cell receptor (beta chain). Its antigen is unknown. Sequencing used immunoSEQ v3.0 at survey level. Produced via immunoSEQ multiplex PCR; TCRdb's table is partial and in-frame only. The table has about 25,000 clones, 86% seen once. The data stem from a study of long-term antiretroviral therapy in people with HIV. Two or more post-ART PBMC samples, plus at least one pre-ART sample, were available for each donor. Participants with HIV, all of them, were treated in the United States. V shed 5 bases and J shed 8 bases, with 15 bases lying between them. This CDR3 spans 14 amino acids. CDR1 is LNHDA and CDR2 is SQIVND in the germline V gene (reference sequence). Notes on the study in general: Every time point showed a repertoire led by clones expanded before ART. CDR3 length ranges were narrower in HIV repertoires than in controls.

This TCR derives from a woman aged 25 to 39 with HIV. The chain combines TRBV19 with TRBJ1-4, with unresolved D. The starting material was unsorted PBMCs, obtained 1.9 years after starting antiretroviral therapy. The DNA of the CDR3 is TGTGCCAGTAGTGGGTTCGGATCGGGGGAAAAACTGTTTTTT. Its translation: CASSGFGSGEKLFF. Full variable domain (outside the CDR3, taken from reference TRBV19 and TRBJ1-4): DGGITQSPKYLFRKEGQNVTLSCEQNLNHDAMYWYRQDPGQGLRLIYYSQIVNDFQKGDIAEGYSVSREKKESFPLTVTSAQKNPTAFYLCASSGFGSGEKLFFGSGTQLSVL.